The rows below give T cell receptor beta chains drawn from one sample of a study of T cells in Graves' hyperthyroidism and ophthalmopathy. In TCRdb, the multiplex PCR reads were re-called with MiXCR into one record per CDR3 protein. The sample contains about 510,000 distinct CDR3 sequences, 12% to 15% of which appear only once. The sequencing sample was made of blood. The receptors derive from a woman aged 40-49 years with Graves' hyperthyroidism. The CDR3 runs from the conserved cysteine through the conserved F or W. Each record gives: V gene, D gene, J gene, clone size, CDR3 DNA, CDR3 protein. D genes are given only for firm matches. Expanded clones get a size class; other rows say once, few or many, or leave the size out.

TRBV2,.,TRBJ1-1,many,TGTGCCAGCAGTACGGCCGACACTGAAGCTTTCTTT,CASSTADTEAFF
TRBV5-1,.,TRBJ2-7,many,TGCGCCAGCAGCTTGGCCCCGGAATCCTACGAGCAGTACTTC,CASSLAPESYEQYF
TRBV12-3/TRBV12-4,.,TRBJ2-7,many,TGTGCCAGCAGTTTCGGTGACAGTGGGGCCGGCGAGCAGTACTTC,CASSFGDSGAGEQYF
TRBV10-3,TRBD1,TRBJ1-1,.,TGTGCCATCAGTGAGTTAGGGGGCGCTTACACTGAAGCTTTCTTT,CAISELGGAYTEAFF
TRBV6-5,.,TRBJ2-2,.,TGTGCCAGCAGTTTTGTCGAACCGAACACCGGGGAGCTGTTTTTT,CASSFVEPNTGELFF
TRBV5-1,TRBD1,TRBJ1-2,many,TGCGCCAGCAGCAAGGACAGGGTTGGAAACTATGGCTACACCTTC,CASSKDRVGNYGYTF
TRBV5-1,TRBD2,TRBJ2-1,many,TGCGCCAGCAGCTTGAACAGGGTTGCGGAACTAGCGGTGGAGCAGTTCTTC,CASSLNRVAELAVEQFF
TRBV3-1,.,TRBJ2-4,many,TGTGCCAGCAGGCCTCAGGGTAACATTCAGTACTTC,CASRPQGNIQYF
TRBV7-2,.,TRBJ2-2,many,TGTGCCAGCAGCTTAGATAACACCGGGGAGCTGTTTTTT,CASSLDNTGELFF
TRBV5-1,.,TRBJ1-6,many,TGCGCCAGCAGCTTGGGGGACACGGATCCTTCGCGGTCACCCCTCCACTTT,CASSLGDTDPSRSPLHF